Shown below are 26 T cell receptor beta chains from a single sample sequenced in a study of cytomegalovirus exposure and HLA in healthy donors. This PCR relied on a set of 60 Vbeta primers and 13 Jbeta primers. Sequencing was performed with immunoSEQ multiplex PCR; in TCRdb, only in-frame clones are kept and a portion is missing. The table lists 130,000 to 150,000 clones. The sequencing sample was made of PBMCs. The receptors come from a woman aged 45-65 years in good health and CMV-seronegative.

The chain joins TRBV6-5 to TRBJ2-7; D perhaps matches TRBD2 (5 bases). The V end was cut by 0 bases, the J end by 0 bases, with 6 bases between. There are 14 residues in the CDR3. Per the germline V gene, CDR1 is MNHEY and CDR2 is SVGAGI. The CDR3 loop reads CASSYSRVSYEQYF. The CDR3 DNA reads TGTGCCAGCAGTTACTCGAGGGTCTCCTACGAGCAGTACTTC.

This rearrangement joins TRBV25-1 to TRBJ1-1; 7 bases match TRBD1. Germline V gene lookup returns CDR1 MGHDK and CDR2 SYGVNS. The CDR3 has 14 residues. With 9 bases clipped from V and 3 bases from J, the junction kept 10 bases outside the gene matches. This CDR3 reads CASTTGEWDTEAFF. Written as DNA, the CDR3 is TGTGCCAGTACTACAGGGGAGTGGGACACTGAAGCTTTCTTT.

V gene TRBV15 combines with J gene TRBJ2-7; 8 nucleotides match TRBD2. Germline CDR1 reads LNHNV; CDR2 reads YYDKDF (reference sequence). CDR3 length equals 21 residues. Trimming took 1 base from V and 3 from J; bases not matched to a gene: 23. The DNA for the CDR3 is TGTGCCACCAGCAGAGGGCGGACAGATCAAGAACGGGGGGGCCCCGACTACGAGCAGTACTTC. Translated: CATSRGRTDQERGGPDYEQYF.

The rearrangement uses TRBV9 and TRBJ2-1; possible D gene TRBD1, 5 bases. The length of the CDR3 is 14 residues. The V gene's germline CDR1 is SGDLS and CDR2 YYNGEE. V lost 0 bases to trimming and J lost 4 bases, with 8 bases between them. The CDR3 spells CASSVEGLYNEQFF. The CDR3 DNA is TGTGCCAGCAGCGTAGAGGGGTTATACAATGAGCAGTTCTTC.

J is TRBJ1-1 and V is TRBV19; D is unresolved. The CDR3 has 13 amino acids. Germline V gives CDR1 LNHDA, CDR2 SQIVND (reference sequence). Trimming took 7 bases from V and 0 from J, leaving 9 bases between them. The CDR3 loop reads CASTGPMNTEAFF. The CDR3 bases are TGTGCCAGTACAGGTCCCATGAACACTGAAGCTTTCTTT. The entire variable domain, with the rest obtained from reference TRBV19 and TRBJ1-1, is as follows: DGGITQSPKYLFRKEGQNVTLSCEQNLNHDAMYWYRQDPGQGLRLIYYSQIVNDFQKGDIAEGYSVSREKKESFPLTVTSAQKNPTAFYLCASTGPMNTEAFFGQGTRLTVV.

The chain links TRBV28 to TRBJ1-6; 9 positions agree with TRBD1. Losses at the gene ends were 8 bases for V and 8 bases for J; bases not matched to a gene: 10. The CDR3 loop spans 15 amino acids. The germline V gene has CDR1 MDHEN and CDR2 SYDVKM. CDR3 coding DNA: TGTGCCAGCTACCCCGGGACAGGGAGTTATTCACCCCTCCACTTT. This sequence encodes CASYPGTGSYSPLHF.

The chain links TRBV4-2 to TRBJ2-4, with 7 nucleotides matching TRBD2. The CDR3 has 14 residues. V trimming: 4 bases; J trimming: 8 bases; junction bases outside the gene matches: 8. Germline CDR1 is LGHNA and CDR2 is YNFKEQ. The CDR3 sequence is CASSRTSRVDIQYF. CDR3 nucleotides: TGTGCCAGCAGCCGGACTAGTCGGGTCGACATTCAGTACTTC.

This chain joins TRBV2 and TRBJ2-2; D ambiguous. This CDR3 is 13 amino acids long. Between the trimmed V and J ends, which lost 4 bases and 3 bases, there was a span of 6 bases. Germline V gene data show CDR1 as SNHLY and CDR2 as FYNNEI. This CDR3 reads CASSVRDTGELFF. In DNA form, the CDR3 reads TGTGCCAGCAGTGTTCGGGACACCGGGGAGCTGTTTTTT.

This chain joins TRBV11-2 and TRBJ2-5; TRBD1 aligns across 7 bases. J was trimmed by 5 bases and V by 2 bases; bases with no gene match: 5. The CDR3 runs to 14 residues. Per the germline V gene, CDR1 is SGHAT and CDR2 is FQNNGV. Here the CDR3 reads CASSLKTGMETQYF. CDR3 nucleotide sequence: TGTGCCAGCAGCTTAAAGACAGGGATGGAGACCCAGTACTTC.

With respect to this clone: Additional DNA sequences in this sample encode the identical CDR3. J is TRBJ1-4 and V is TRBV5-1; 10 positions agree with TRBD1. CDR1 and CDR2 from the germline V gene are SGHRS and YFSETQ. J was trimmed by 3 bases and V by 0 bases; bases with no gene match: 2. This CDR3 comprises 16 residues. Here the CDR3 DNA reads TGCGCCAGCAGCTTGGGACAGGGGGCCTCTAATGAAAAACTGTTTTTT. It specifies CASSLGQGASNEKLFF.

The V and J genes are TRBV7-2 and TRBJ1-5; 8 bases align to TRBD1. Losses at the gene ends were 3 bases for V and 0 bases for J; bases not matched to a gene: 1. This CDR3 comprises 15 residues. Germline-derived CDR1 and CDR2 are SGHTA and FQGNSA. CDR3 protein: CASSLTGDSNQPQHF. CDR3 in DNA: TGTGCCAGCAGCTTGACAGGGGATAGCAATCAGCCCCAGCATTTT.

V gene TRBV9 combines with J gene TRBJ2-1; 8 nucleotides match TRBD2. Trimming removed 3 bases from V and 5 bases from J; junction bases left unmatched: 13. Germline V gene lookup returns CDR1 SGDLS and CDR2 YYNGEE. The CDR3 loop spans 17 amino acids. The CDR3 bases are TGTGCCAGCAGCGCCAAACTCGATGGCGGGAGGAACAATGAGCAGTTCTTC. Translation: CASSAKLDGGRNNEQFF.

This chain connects TRBV2 to TRBJ1-5; D ambiguous. This CDR3 region has 13 residues. Per germline, CDR1 SNHLY and CDR2 FYNNEI. V was cut by 3 bases and J by 1 base, with 4 bases left in between. This CDR3 reads CASSDRSNQPQHF. CDR3 DNA sequence: TGTGCCAGCAGTGATCGGAGCAATCAGCCCCAGCATTTT. The full variable domain, with the rest looked up from reference TRBV2 and TRBJ1-5, is EPEVTQTPSHQVTQMGQEVILRCVPISNHLYFYWYRQILGQKVEFLVSFYNNEISEKSEIFDDQFSVERPDGSNFTLKIRSTKLEDSAMYFCASSDRSNQPQHFGDGTRLSIL.

The rearrangement uses TRBV9 and TRBJ1-3, with 7 bases that match TRBD1. The CDR3 contains 18 residues. V was clipped by 1 base and J by 0 bases; unmatched bases: 10. Germline V lookup: CDR1 SGDLS, CDR2 YYNGEE. CDR3 nucleotides: TGTGCCAGCAGCGTAAGTAGGGACAGCGATTCCTCTGGAAACACCATATATTTT. Its protein is CASSVSRDSDSSGNTIYF.

The chain combines TRBV28 with TRBJ1-3, with D possibly being TRBD1 (5 bases). Trimming took off 6 bases at V and 3 bases at J, with 12 bases between the two ends. CDR1 MDHEN and CDR2 SYDVKM come from the germline V gene. The CDR3 totals 14 residues. The DNA for the CDR3 is TGTGCCAGCAGAAGGGGAATCGGTGGAAACACCATATATTTT. Translating it yields CASRRGIGGNTIYF.

This chain uses TRBV30 with TRBJ2-5, with 9 bases that match TRBD1. Gene TRBJ2-7 matches the end of the DNA better, so the J call may be wrong. The CDR3 covers 20 residues. Per the germline V gene, CDR1 is GTSNPN and CDR2 is SVGIG (reference sequence). The CDR3, as DNA: TGTGCCTGGAGTGATATATTAAGGTGGAGAGGGACAGGGTCAGCCTACGAGCAGTACTTC. Protein product: CAWSDILRWRGTGSAYEQYF.

V is TRBV6-5 and J is TRBJ1-1, with a possible D match to TRBD1 (5 bases). Germline V gene lookup returns CDR1 MNHEY and CDR2 SVGAGI. Trimming stripped 9 bases from V and 11 bases from J, with 25 bases between. The CDR3 length is 14 residues. CDR3: CASKPGDRGPEAFF. In DNA, the CDR3 is TGTGCCAGTAAACCTGGGGATAGGGGCCCGGAGGCTTTCTTT.

V is TRBV19 and J is TRBJ2-2; 8 bases match TRBD1. Trimming at V came to 5 bases and at J to 4 bases, leaving 6 bases not matched to a gene. The CDR3 is 15 residues long. The germline gives CDR1 LNHDA, CDR2 SQIVND (reference sequence). The CDR3 spells CASSPRTGITGELFF. The CDR3 DNA reads as TGTGCCAGTAGTCCCCGGACAGGGATCACCGGGGAGCTGTTTTTT.

The chain joins TRBV7-2 to TRBJ1-3; D gene uncertain. Germline CDR1 is SGHTA and CDR2 is FQGNSA. V was cut by 5 bases and J by 0 bases, with 5 bases left in between. This CDR3 region has 13 residues. This CDR3 reads CASSLNSGNTIYF. The DNA for the CDR3 is TGTGCCAGCAGCCTAAACTCTGGAAACACCATATATTTT. Drawing the rest from reference TRBV7-2 and TRBJ1-3, the complete variable domain is GAGVSQSPSNKVTEKGKDVELRCDPISGHTALYWYRQSLGQGLEFLIYFQGNSAPDKSGLPSDRFSAERTGGSVSTLTIQRTQQEDSAVYLCASSLNSGNTIYFGEGSWLTVV.

The rearrangement uses TRBV30 and TRBJ2-5; TRBD2 might be the D (5 bases). Deletions cut 7 bases from V and 5 bases from J, with 11 bases between. The CDR3 sequence is 11 residues long. The V gene's germline CDR1 is GTSNPN and CDR2 SVGIG (reference sequence). The CDR3: CASGRGETQYF. In DNA, the CDR3 is TGTGCCTCCGGTAGAGGGGAGACCCAGTACTTC.

The chain combines TRBV27 with TRBJ2-7; the match to TRBD2 covers 9 bases. CDR1 MNHEY and CDR2 SMNVEV come from the germline V gene (reference sequence). This CDR3 spans 16 amino acids. The J segment lost 3 bases and the V segment lost 2 bases, leaving 8 bases of the junction unmatched. In DNA, the CDR3 is TGTGCCAGCAGTTTAGCGGGGACTAGCCCTATCTACGAGCAGTACTTC. It is translated as CASSLAGTSPIYEQYF.

V usage is TRBV19 and J usage is TRBJ2-2, with 13 positions matching TRBD2. V shed 5 bases, J shed 0 bases, and the junction held 6 bases outside the gene matches. This CDR3 region has 18 residues. CDR1 is LNHDA, CDR2 SQIVND, per germline (reference sequence). The CDR3 nucleotides are TGTGCCAGTAGTGATCCGGGACTAGCGGGAACGAACACCGGGGAGCTGTTTTTT. As protein: CASSDPGLAGTNTGELFF.

The V call is TRBV7-2, the J call TRBJ2-3; TRBD1 is a possible D gene (6 bases). This CDR3 spans 14 amino acids. V gave up 9 bases and J gave up 2 bases, with 15 bases separating them. The germline V gene encodes CDR1 SGHTA and CDR2 FQGNSA. The CDR3 region is CASIEGQFTDTQYF. The CDR3 DNA follows: TGTGCCAGTATTGAAGGACAGTTCACAGATACGCAGTATTTT.

V usage is TRBV7-3 and J usage is TRBJ2-1; a weak D match, TRBD2 (7 bases). The CDR3 has 15 residues. The germline V gene encodes CDR1 SGHTA and CDR2 FQGTGA. The V end was cut by 1 base, the J end by 2 bases, with 9 bases between. The CDR3 DNA reads as TGTGCCAGCAGCTTAATGGGGGGGCCCTACAATGAGCAGTTCTTC. Translation gives CASSLMGGPYNEQFF.

This chain joins TRBV7-9 and TRBJ2-7, with a tentative D call TRBD1 (6 bases). The CDR3 has 14 amino acids. Trimming shortened V by 3 bases and J by 2 bases, and 11 bases separated the two germline ends. The germline CDR1 and CDR2 sequences are SEHNR and FQNEAQ (reference sequence). The CDR3 DNA follows: TGTGCCAGCAGCTTCGCCGGGACACCCTACGAGCAGTACTTC. Amino acids: CASSFAGTPYEQYF.

The V and J genes are TRBV28 and TRBJ2-7, with D perhaps TRBD1 (6 bases). This CDR3 is 12 amino acids long. V was pared by 10 bases and J by 2 bases, with 12 bases between. Looked up from germline, CDR1 is MDHEN and CDR2 is SYDVKM. The chain's CDR3 is CAISGDPYEQYF. In DNA form, the CDR3 reads TGTGCCATCTCAGGGGACCCCTACGAGCAGTACTTC.